The entry below gives a single T cell receptor beta chain sequence along with its context. This sample was included in a study of blood T cell repertoires in COVID-19. Study details: Specimens from acute and convalescent COVID-19 originated in the United States, Italy and Spain. Sources were T cells, B-cell-depleted T cells, or PBMCs; the material itself was cDNA or gDNA.

V was trimmed by 6 bases and J by 3 bases, leaving 11 bases between them. This CDR3 region has 13 residues. The germline V gene has CDR1 MNHEY and CDR2 SVGAGI. Original processing notes: It was from reference gene primer amplification that nucleated cell counts were estimated. TCRdb's copy holds only in-frame clones and misses some; the assay was immunoSEQ multiplex PCR. That table furnishes V, J and clone size, whereas the DNA furnished D and trimming. The table lists 90,000 to 150,000 clones, about 85% of them singletons. The specimen sequenced was peripheral blood. This receptor was identified in a man older than 75 with acute or convalescent COVID-19. The chain has TRBV6-5 and TRBJ1-1; maybe TRBD1 (5 bases). The DNA for the CDR3 is TGTGCCAGCAGACGACAGCAATACACTGAAGCTTTCTTT. This codes for CASRRQQYTEAFF.